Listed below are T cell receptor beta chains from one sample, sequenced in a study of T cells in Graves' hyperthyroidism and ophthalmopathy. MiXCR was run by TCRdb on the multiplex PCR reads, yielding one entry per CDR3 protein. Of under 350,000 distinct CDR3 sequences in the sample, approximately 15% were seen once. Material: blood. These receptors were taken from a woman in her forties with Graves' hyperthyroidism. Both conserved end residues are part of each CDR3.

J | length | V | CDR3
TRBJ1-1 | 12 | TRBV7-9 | CASSWDNTEAFF
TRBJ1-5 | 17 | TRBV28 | CASRPTGIPYSNQPQHF
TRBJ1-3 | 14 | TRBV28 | CASSLTGRGNTIYF
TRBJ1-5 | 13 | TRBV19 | CASTAGVPSPQHF
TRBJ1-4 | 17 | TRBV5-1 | CASSLGAGRSSNEKLFF
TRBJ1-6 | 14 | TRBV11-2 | CASSLEGVYSPLHF
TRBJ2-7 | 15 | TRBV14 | CASSQRTTPPYEQYF
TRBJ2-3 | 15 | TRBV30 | CAWSTGLISTDTQYF
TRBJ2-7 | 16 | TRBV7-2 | CASSALAGGLLYEQYF
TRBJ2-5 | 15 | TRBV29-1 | CSVEGVTSAGETQYF
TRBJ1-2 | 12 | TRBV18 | CASSPEGSRGTF
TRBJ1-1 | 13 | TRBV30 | CAWSIGDRAEAFF
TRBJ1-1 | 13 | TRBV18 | CVSSRTGDTEAFF
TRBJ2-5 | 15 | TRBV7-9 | CASRSSGIYQETQYF
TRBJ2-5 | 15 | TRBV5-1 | CASSGGTGLGETQYF
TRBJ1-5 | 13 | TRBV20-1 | CSAQGAVNQPQHF
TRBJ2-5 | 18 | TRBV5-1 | CASSSGTGGDGYQETQYF
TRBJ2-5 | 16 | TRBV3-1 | CASSLGLAGVGETQYF
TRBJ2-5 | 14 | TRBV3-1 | CASKYQGYQETQYF
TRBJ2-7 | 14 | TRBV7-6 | CASSLMGQGREQYF
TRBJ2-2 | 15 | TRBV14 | CASSWTSSYTGELFF
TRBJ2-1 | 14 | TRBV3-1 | CASSLLAGFDEQFF
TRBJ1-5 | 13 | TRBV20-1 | CSARSDSNQPQHF
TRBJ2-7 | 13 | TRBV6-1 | CAVQGAPSYEQYF
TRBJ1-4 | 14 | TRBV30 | CAWSGRPNNEKLFF
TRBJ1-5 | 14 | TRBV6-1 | CASSLQLSNQPQHF
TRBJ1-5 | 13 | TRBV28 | CASSLGDYQPQHF
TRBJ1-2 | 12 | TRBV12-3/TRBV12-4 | CASGENRVRYTF
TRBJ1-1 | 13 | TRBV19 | CASRSREGTEAFF
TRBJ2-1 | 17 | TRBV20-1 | CSARDPGTGVFLDEQFF
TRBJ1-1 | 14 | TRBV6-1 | CASTTTGMNTEAFF
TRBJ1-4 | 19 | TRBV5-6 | CASSDQPGHGLIPNEKLFF
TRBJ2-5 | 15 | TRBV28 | CASSPFRDREETQYF
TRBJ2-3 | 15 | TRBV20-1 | CSAIFLAGSTDTQYF
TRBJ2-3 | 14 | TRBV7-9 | CASTQGGSTDTQYF
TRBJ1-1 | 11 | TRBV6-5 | CASSYQLKAFF
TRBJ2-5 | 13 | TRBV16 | CASRRGMEETQYF
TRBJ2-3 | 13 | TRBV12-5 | CASGIYNADTQYF
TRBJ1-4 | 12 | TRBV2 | CASTLRGTELFF
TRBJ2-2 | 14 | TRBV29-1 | CSVESDRAAGELFF
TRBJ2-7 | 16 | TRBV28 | CASSFSLHSSGHEQYF
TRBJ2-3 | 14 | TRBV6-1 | CASSDTYTADTQYF
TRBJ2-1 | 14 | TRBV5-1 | CASSAGQGADEQFF
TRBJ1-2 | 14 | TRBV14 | CASSIVTGEGGYTF
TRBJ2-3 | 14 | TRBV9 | CASSAADSTDTQYF
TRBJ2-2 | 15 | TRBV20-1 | CSASPASGNTGELFF
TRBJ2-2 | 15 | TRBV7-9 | CASSLEGLAAGELFF
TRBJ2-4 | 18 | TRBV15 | CATSRDREPRLAKNIQYF
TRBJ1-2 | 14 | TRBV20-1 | CSAIGQGRGYGYTF
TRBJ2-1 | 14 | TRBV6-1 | CASSEDRAYNEQFF
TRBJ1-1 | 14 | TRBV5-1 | CASSLWQGVTEAFF
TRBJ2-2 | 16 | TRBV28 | CASSGQPITNTGELFF
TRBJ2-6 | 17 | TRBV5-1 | CASKPINEASGANVLTF